Each of the 20 T cell receptor beta chains below was sequenced from the same sample in a study of blood T cell repertoires in COVID-19. Method: immunoSEQ multiplex PCR; TCRdb's copy keeps in-frame clones and lacks some. The sample lists 450,000 or so clones, about 90% occurring once. The sample comprised PBMCs or T cells enriched from blood (not recorded which). These receptors came from a man younger than 30 who had recovered from COVID-19.

CDR3 coding DNA: TGTGCCAGCAGTCGCTCGCTTAGCGGGAGCTACGAGCAGTACTTC. Residues: CASSRSLSGSYEQYF. The chain is built from TRBV28 and TRBJ2-7; TRBD2 matches 9 bases. The CDR3 consists of 15 residues. Trimming cost V 5 bases and J 3 bases; bases outside gene matches: 8. Germline values: CDR1 MDHEN, CDR2 SYDVKM.

The genes are TRBV28 and TRBJ2-7; 10 positions agree with TRBD2. CDR3 length equals 15 residues. From germline, CDR1 is MDHEN and CDR2 SYDVKM. The junction had 11 bases not matched to a gene; V was cut back by 5 bases and J by 7 bases. DNA of the CDR3: TGTGCCAGCAGTACTAGCGGGACGCCACGAGAAGAGCAGTACTTC. This sequence encodes CASSTSGTPREEQYF.

This chain joins TRBV5-4 and TRBJ2-1, with 8 nucleotides matching TRBD1. Germline V gene lookup returns CDR1 SGHNT and CDR2 YYREEE (reference sequence). This CDR3 has 15 amino acids. V lost 4 bases to trimming and J lost 5 bases; unmatched junction nucleotides: 8. The CDR3 sequence is CASSGRDRFHNEQFF. The CDR3 DNA is TGTGCCAGCAGCGGCCGGGACAGGTTCCACAATGAGCAGTTCTTC.

This chain links TRBV11-2 with TRBJ2-7; possibly TRBD2 for D (5 bases). The V and J ends lost 3 bases and 3 bases respectively, with 18 bases between them. This CDR3 region has 16 residues. In germline, CDR1 is SGHAT, CDR2 FQNNGV. The CDR3 region is CASSFLGSVASYEQYF. CDR3 coding DNA: TGTGCCAGCAGCTTCCTTGGGAGCGTAGCCAGCTACGAGCAGTACTTC.

The chain has TRBV29-1 and TRBJ2-1; 8 bases agree with TRBD1. Losses at the gene ends were 0 bases for V and 6 bases for J; bases not matched to a gene: 13. CDR3 size: 17 residues. CDR1 is SQVTM, CDR2 ANQGSEA, per germline. The CDR3 coding sequence is TGCAGCGTTGAAGATTCTCAACGGCAGGGGGCGGGCAATGAGCAGTTCTTC. Its protein product is CSVEDSQRQGAGNEQFF.

DNA for the CDR3: TGTGCCAGCAGTCAGGACAGCACTGAAGCTTTCTTT. Encoded protein: CASSQDSTEAFF. This sequence joins TRBV12-3 or TRBV12-4 and TRBJ1-1; possibly TRBD1 for D (6 bases). This CDR3 has 12 amino acids. Trimming cost V 5 bases and J 4 bases, with 8 bases left between them.

This chain connects TRBV4-1 to TRBJ2-7; 9 bases align to TRBD2. With 0 bases clipped from V and 3 bases from J, the junction kept 9 bases outside the gene matches. The CDR3 loop spans 17 amino acids. In germline, CDR1 is MGHRA, CDR2 YSYEKL. CDR3 protein: CASSQEGLLAGIYEQYF. In nucleotides, the CDR3 is TGCGCCAGCAGCCAAGAAGGTTTACTAGCGGGTATCTACGAGCAGTACTTC.

V is TRBV28 and J is TRBJ2-1; D may be TRBD2 (6 bases). V lost 4 bases and J lost 4, with 17 bases in between. CDR1 and CDR2 from the germline V gene are MDHEN and SYDVKM. The CDR3 is 16 residues long. This chain's CDR3 is CASSSLLAESYNEQFF. DNA of the CDR3: TGTGCCAGCAGTTCGCTCTTAGCGGAGTCATACAATGAGCAGTTCTTC.

The chain combines TRBV27 with TRBJ1-4, with D tentatively TRBD1 (5 bases). The length of the CDR3 is 17 residues. The V gene's germline CDR1 is MNHEY and CDR2 SMNVEV (reference sequence). The V end lost 5 bases, the J end lost 0 bases, and 16 bases lay between the germline ends. The CDR3 nucleotides read TGTGCCAGCAGTCCCCCCCCCGACAGTTCAACTAATGAAAAACTGTTTTTT. Amino acid sequence: CASSPPPDSSTNEKLFF.

The chain joins TRBV19 to TRBJ1-2; TRBD1 aligns across 7 bases. The CDR3 has 13 amino acids. CDR1 is LNHDA and CDR2 is SQIVND in the germline V gene (reference sequence). V gave up 5 bases and J gave up 4 bases; unmatched junction bases: 4. The CDR3 here is CASSQGGGYGYTF. The CDR3, as DNA: TGTGCCAGTAGTCAGGGGGGCGGCTATGGCTACACCTTC.

To note about this clone: This sample also contains other DNA sequences that code for the same CDR3. The gene calls are TRBV2 and TRBJ1-5, with TRBD1 as a possible D gene (5 bases). CDR3 size: 14 residues. The germline CDR1 and CDR2 sequences are SNHLY and FYNNEI. The V end lost 6 bases, the J end lost 0 bases, and 9 bases lay between the germline ends. CDR3 nucleotide sequence: TGTGCCAGCAGCGCCGGGGGTAGCAATCAGCCCCAGCATTTT. This translates into CASSAGGSNQPQHF.

The chain couples TRBV27 to TRBJ2-3, with 9 nucleotides matching TRBD2. The CDR3 runs to 14 residues. The germline gives CDR1 MNHEY, CDR2 SMNVEV (reference sequence). The V segment lost 5 bases and the J segment 5 bases; nucleotides outside the gene matches: 5. In DNA, the CDR3 is TGTGCCAGCAGTAGGATAGCGGGAGTAGATACGCAGTATTTT. Translated: CASSRIAGVDTQYF.

The CDR3 DNA sequence: TGTGCCACCCATTCGCCAGGGGCTCGGAACCAGCCCCAGCATTTT. Amino acids: CATHSPGARNQPQHF. This chain joins TRBV27 and TRBJ1-5, with TRBD1 as a possible D gene (6 bases). The CDR3 has 15 residues. The V gene's germline CDR1 is MNHEY and CDR2 SMNVEV (reference sequence). Trimming took off 10 bases at V and 7 bases at J, with 23 bases between the two ends.

The chain has TRBV4-1 and TRBJ2-1; no reliable D call. Germline lookup yields CDR1 MGHRA and CDR2 YSYEKL. Trimming left V 4 bases short and J 8 bases short, with 12 bases between. CDR3 length equals 13 residues. CDR3 residues: CASSLRMGDEQFF. The CDR3 nucleotides are TGCGCCAGCAGCCTAAGGATGGGCGATGAGCAGTTCTTC.

This clone was recorded only once. The rearrangement joins TRBV10-1 to TRBJ1-1; weak D call: TRBD1 (5 bases). Between the trimmed V and J ends, which lost 3 bases and 3 bases, there was a span of 14 bases. Germline-derived CDR1 and CDR2 are WNHNN and SYGVQD (reference sequence). The CDR3 has 15 residues. The CDR3 DNA reads as TGCGCCAGCAGTGACCGGGGGACGGGGCACACTGAAGCTTTCTTT. Its translation: CASSDRGTGHTEAFF.

V gene TRBV28 combines with J gene TRBJ1-1; 7 bases align to TRBD1. The V gene end was trimmed by 5 bases and the J gene end by 1 base; junction bases not matched to a gene: 10. There are 16 residues in the CDR3. CDR1 is MDHEN, CDR2 SYDVKM, per germline. CDR3 in DNA: TGTGCCAGCAGTCCTTGGGAGAGGGGGCCGAACACTGAAGCTTTCTTT. Translation gives CASSPWERGPNTEAFF. Using reference TRBV28 and TRBJ1-1 for the parts outside the CDR3, the full variable domain is DVKVTQSSRYLVKRTGEKVFLECVQDMDHENMFWYRQDPGLGLRLIYFSYDVKMKEKGDIPEGYSVSREKKERFSLILESASTNQTSMYLCASSPWERGPNTEAFFGQGTRLTVV.

This clone was counted once. No DNA is shown, since the ends of the CDR3 on it are uncertain; the CDR3 is the one TCRdb lists. The chain combines TRBV27 with TRBJ2-7; the tabulated D call, TRBD1, remains unverified against the DNA. Both ends counted, the CDR3 spans 14 residues. The germline V gene has CDR1 MNHEY and CDR2 SMNVEV (reference sequence). CDR3 in amino acids: CASSSSGQAYEQYF.

This clone appeared once. V is TRBV14 and J is TRBJ1-1, with 9 bases aligning to TRBD1. V trimming: 5 bases; J trimming: 1 base; junction bases outside the gene matches: 11. The germline gives CDR1 SGHDN, CDR2 FVKESK. The CDR3 spans 17 residues. The CDR3 loop is CASSYRTGAIGNTEAFF. Written as DNA, the CDR3 is TGTGCCAGCAGCTATCGGACAGGGGCCATCGGGAACACTGAAGCTTTCTTT.

The rearrangement joins TRBV5-4 to TRBJ2-1; 9 positions agree with TRBD2. Germline CDR1 SGHNT, CDR2 YYREEE (reference sequence). The CDR3 contains 16 residues. The ends lost 2 bases at V and 5 bases at J; junction bases unmatched: 8. The CDR3 here is CASSLVGGGAHNEQFF. The CDR3 DNA reads TGTGCCAGCAGCTTAGTGGGCGGGGGGGCGCACAATGAGCAGTTCTTC.

The CDR3 protein is CASSKSGTAPYEQYF. Here the CDR3 DNA reads TGTGCCAGCAGTAAATCCGGGACAGCTCCCTACGAGCAGTACTTC. The rearrangement joins TRBV6-5 to TRBJ2-7; 7 bases map to TRBD1. This CDR3 region has 15 residues. V lost 5 bases and J lost 2; bases outside the gene matches: 9. Germline CDR1 MNHEY, CDR2 SVGAGI.